Listed below are T cell receptor beta chains from one sample, sequenced in a study of CD8+CD57+ T cells in acquired aplastic anemia. TCRdb re-analysed the reads in MiXCR, keeping a single row per CDR3 protein. The repertoire holds some 200,000 distinct CDR3 sequences, with around 48% as singletons. Sequenced input: sorted CD4+, CD8+, or CD8+CD57+ T cells (not recorded which) from PBMCs. The receptors here all came from a human donor with aplastic anemia. Both conserved end residues are trimmed from each CDR3.

TRBV19	TRBJ2-2	ASSIGQYVGELF
TRBV10-2	TRBJ2-3	APPAGTSGYGTDTQY
TRBV4-1	TRBJ1-3	ASSHSAGIGNTIY
TRBV11-1	TRBJ2-3	ASSPKTVATDTQY
TRBV27	TRBJ2-1	ASSSFNEQF
TRBV7-8	TRBJ2-3	ASSSPRDTQY
TRBV2	TRBJ2-2	ASSPNTGELF
TRBV20-1	TRBJ1-1	SASERTGREAF
TRBV25-1	TRBJ2-1	ASSEWRSSSYNEQF
TRBV29-1	TRBJ1-2	SGGTGRDGYT
TRBV9	TRBJ2-3	SSSAQRTGWADTQY
TRBV6-6	TRBJ1-1	ASSGKEGITEAF
TRBV20-1	TRBJ2-1	SASFSGTDYNEQF
TRBV25-1	TRBJ2-7	AGRPGPQGYEQY
TRBV19	TRBJ2-6	ASSQDRVGANVLT
TRBV7-8	TRBJ2-5	ASSEDRETQY
TRBV3-1	TRBJ2-3	ASSQTQGQRDTQY
TRBV6-1	TRBJ1-5	ASRFGTGREGNQPQH
TRBV24-1	TRBJ2-7	ATSGDTYEQY
TRBV20-1	TRBJ2-3	SARVGSRSTDTQY
TRBV24-1	TRBJ2-1	ATSDFDSHRTLSSYNEQF
TRBV10-3	TRBJ1-2	AISTDNNGGYT
TRBV20-1	TRBJ1-5	SATGRRDPSNQPQH
TRBV5-1	TRBJ1-2	ASSAIQGERNGYT
TRBV4-2	TRBJ2-3	ASSPAGRRVWDTQY
TRBV10-3	TRBJ2-5	AISERRTSGGARGRETQY
TRBV6-1	TRBJ1-6	ASSPLQGNNSPLH
TRBV19	TRBJ2-7	ASSIAGTSYEQY
TRBV12-5	TRBJ2-6	ASGFIRASGANVLT
TRBV10-1	TRBJ1-3	ANQPGREDESGNTIY
TRBV3-1	TRBJ1-1	ASSRQRNTEAF
TRBV4-2	TRBJ2-7	ASSPGPVYEQY
TRBV7-2	TRBJ2-1	ASSLGVGKQF